Listed below are T cell receptor beta chains from one sample, sequenced in a study of prognosis after radiotherapy for stage I lung cancer. MiXCR, applied by TCRdb to the multiplex PCR reads, yields one record per CDR3 protein. The sample records 13,000 to 15,000 distinct CDR3 sequences, approximately 60% being singletons. The sequencing used PBMCs, collected before or after stereotactic body radiation therapy (not recorded which). These receptors came from a donor over 45 with non-small cell lung cancer. Each CDR3 is given with its conserved first and last residue. A D gene is named only where the DNA matches it firmly. Only part of the rows carry a size: once, few, many, or a class if the clone is expanded.

abundance: medium-sized; v_gene: TRBV5-1; d_gene: TRBD1; j_gene: TRBJ2-3; CDR3aa: CASSLEGQAQYF; CDR3nt: TGCGCCAGCAGCTTGGAGGGACAGGCGCAGTATTTT
abundance: medium-sized; v_gene: TRBV6-1; d_gene: .; j_gene: TRBJ2-1; CDR3aa: CASSRDSWNEQFF; CDR3nt: TGTGCCAGCAGTAGGGACTCTTGGAATGAGCAGTTCTTC
abundance: medium-sized; v_gene: TRBV27; d_gene: TRBD1; j_gene: TRBJ2-1; CDR3aa: CASSSGTGTYNEQFF; CDR3nt: TGTGCCAGCAGTTCCGGGACAGGGACGTACAATGAGCAGTTCTTC
abundance: medium-sized; v_gene: TRBV11-3; d_gene: .; j_gene: TRBJ1-2; CDR3aa: CASSSHLEPNYGYTF; CDR3nt: TGTGCCAGCAGCTCCCACCTCGAGCCGAACTATGGCTACACCTTC
abundance: medium-sized; v_gene: TRBV5-1; d_gene: .; j_gene: TRBJ1-3; CDR3aa: CASSLDFSSGNTIYF; CDR3nt: TGCGCCAGCAGCTTGGATTTTAGCTCTGGAAACACCATATATTTT
abundance: many; v_gene: TRBV24-1; d_gene: TRBD1; j_gene: TRBJ2-2; CDR3aa: CATNPGQGAEANTGELFF; CDR3nt: TGTGCCACAAACCCGGGACAGGGGGCCGAAGCGAACACCGGGGAGCTGTTTTTT
abundance: medium-sized; v_gene: TRBV19; d_gene: TRBD1; j_gene: TRBJ1-2; CDR3aa: CASSIGAGGHYGYTF; CDR3nt: TGTGCCAGTAGTATTGGCGCAGGGGGACATTATGGCTACACCTTC
abundance: once; v_gene: TRBV5-1; d_gene: TRBD2; j_gene: TRBJ2-2; CDR3aa: CASSLEGTSGSWNTGELFF; CDR3nt: TGCGCCAGCAGCTTGGAAGGGACTAGCGGGAGTTGGAACACCGGGGAGCTGTTTTTT
abundance: .; v_gene: TRBV30; d_gene: .; j_gene: TRBJ2-2; CDR3aa: CAWRRQGTGELFF; CDR3nt: TGTGCCTGGCGCCGGCAGGGCACCGGGGAGCTGTTTTTT
abundance: .; v_gene: TRBV11-2; d_gene: .; j_gene: TRBJ2-3; CDR3aa: CASSLGSDTQYF; CDR3nt: TGTGCCAGCAGCTTAGGGTCAGATACGCAGTATTTT
abundance: many; v_gene: TRBV7-2; d_gene: .; j_gene: TRBJ2-3; CDR3aa: CASSLTDTQYF; CDR3nt: TGTGCCAGCAGCTTGACAGATACGCAGTATTTT
abundance: many; v_gene: TRBV19; d_gene: .; j_gene: TRBJ2-3; CDR3aa: CASSTGTSTDTQYF; CDR3nt: TGTGCCAGTAGTACAGGGACTAGCACAGATACGCAGTATTTT
abundance: medium-sized; v_gene: TRBV12-3/TRBV12-4; d_gene: TRBD1; j_gene: TRBJ2-2; CDR3aa: CASSTGTGGANTGELFF; CDR3nt: TGTGCCAGCAGTACCGGGACAGGGGGGGCGAACACCGGGGAGCTGTTTTTT
abundance: .; v_gene: TRBV19; d_gene: TRBD1; j_gene: TRBJ1-6; CDR3aa: CASTGGQGYNSPLHF; CDR3nt: TGTGCCAGTACCGGGGGACAGGGGTATAATTCACCCCTCCACTTT
abundance: few; v_gene: TRBV6-9; d_gene: TRBD2; j_gene: TRBJ2-2; CDR3aa: CASSYDGLAGGAGELFF; CDR3nt: TGTGCCAGCAGTTACGACGGACTAGCGGGAGGGGCCGGGGAGCTGTTTTTT
abundance: many; v_gene: TRBV2; d_gene: TRBD2; j_gene: TRBJ2-5; CDR3aa: CASSEWREGLETQYF; CDR3nt: TGTGCCAGCAGTGAGTGGCGGGAGGGCCTGGAGACCCAGTACTTC
abundance: medium-sized; v_gene: TRBV12-3/TRBV12-4; d_gene: TRBD1; j_gene: TRBJ1-3; CDR3aa: CASRGGQGRGNTIYF; CDR3nt: TGTGCCAGCAGGGGGGGACAGGGCCGTGGAAACACCATATATTTT
abundance: .; v_gene: TRBV12-3/TRBV12-4; d_gene: .; j_gene: TRBJ2-1; CDR3aa: CASSLSASPDHEQFF; CDR3nt: TGTGCCAGCAGCCTCTCGGCTAGCCCTGACCATGAGCAGTTCTTC
abundance: .; v_gene: TRBV20-1; d_gene: TRBD2; j_gene: TRBJ2-3; CDR3aa: CSARYRGRAVYTQYF; CDR3nt: TGCAGTGCTAGATATCGCGGGAGGGCCGTATATACGCAGTATTTT
abundance: .; v_gene: TRBV28; d_gene: .; j_gene: TRBJ1-1; CDR3aa: CASTDQGYTEALF; CDR3nt: TGTGCCAGCACGGATCAGGGTTACACTGAAGCTCTCTTT
abundance: once; v_gene: TRBV6-2/TRBV6-3; d_gene: .; j_gene: TRBJ2-7; CDR3aa: CANRPPGQTYYEQYF; CDR3nt: TGTGCCAACAGGCCACCTGGACAGACCTACTACGAGCAGTACTTC
abundance: .; v_gene: TRBV20-1; d_gene: .; j_gene: TRBJ2-3; CDR3aa: CSARYGSSTDTQYF; CDR3nt: TGCAGTGCTAGATACGGCTCAAGCACAGATACTCAGTATTTT
abundance: .; v_gene: TRBV20-1; d_gene: TRBD1; j_gene: TRBJ1-2; CDR3aa: CSASDRAHYGYTF; CDR3nt: TGCAGTGCTTCGGACAGGGCCCACTATGGCTACACCTTC
abundance: .; v_gene: TRBV7-8; d_gene: TRBD2; j_gene: TRBJ2-1; CDR3aa: CASSLTSGSRYNEQFF; CDR3nt: TGTGCCAGCAGCTTAACTAGCGGGAGTCGGTACAATGAGCAGTTCTTC
abundance: medium-sized; v_gene: TRBV9; d_gene: TRBD2; j_gene: TRBJ2-7; CDR3aa: CASSPLAGSSYEQYF; CDR3nt: TGTGCCAGCAGCCCTCTAGCGGGATCTTCCTACGAGCAGTACTTC
abundance: many; v_gene: TRBV7-2; d_gene: .; j_gene: TRBJ2-5; CDR3aa: CASSLAGGTSGTETQYF; CDR3nt: TGTGCCAGCAGCTTAGCAGGGGGGACATCTGGGACAGAGACCCAGTACTTC
abundance: many; v_gene: TRBV5-4; d_gene: TRBD2; j_gene: TRBJ2-2; CDR3aa: CASSLGLAGDGELFF; CDR3nt: TGTGCCAGCAGCTTAGGGCTAGCGGGTGACGGGGAGCTGTTTTTT
abundance: medium-sized; v_gene: TRBV13; d_gene: .; j_gene: TRBJ2-5; CDR3aa: CASRYGSLQETQYF; CDR3nt: TGTGCCAGCAGATACGGGAGTTTACAAGAGACCCAGTACTTC
abundance: many; v_gene: TRBV5-4; d_gene: .; j_gene: TRBJ2-3; CDR3aa: CASSLRTTSTDTQYF; CDR3nt: TGTGCCAGCAGCTTGAGGACAACTAGCACAGATACGCAGTATTTT
abundance: once; v_gene: TRBV7-2; d_gene: .; j_gene: TRBJ1-5; CDR3aa: CASSRVGGENQPQHF; CDR3nt: TGTGCCAGCAGCCGCGTTGGAGGGGAGAATCAGCCCCAGCATTTT
abundance: .; v_gene: TRBV6-1; d_gene: .; j_gene: TRBJ1-1; CDR3aa: CASRQDSATESFF; CDR3nt: TGTGCCAGCAGGCAGGACAGTGCCACTGAATCTTTCTTT
abundance: many; v_gene: TRBV12-3/TRBV12-4; d_gene: .; j_gene: TRBJ2-2; CDR3aa: CASRQGLIDLQNTGELFF; CDR3nt: TGTGCCAGCAGACAGGGTTTGATCGACTTACAGAACACCGGGGAGCTGTTTTTT
abundance: medium-sized; v_gene: TRBV7-3; d_gene: .; j_gene: TRBJ2-3; CDR3aa: CASSPTGDTQYF; CDR3nt: TGTGCCAGCAGCCCAACGGGGGATACGCAGTATTTT
abundance: .; v_gene: TRBV2; d_gene: .; j_gene: TRBJ1-6; CDR3aa: CASRYLQNSPLHF; CDR3nt: TGTGCCAGCAGGTATTTGCAGAATTCACCCCTCCACTTT
abundance: .; v_gene: TRBV6-9; d_gene: TRBD2; j_gene: TRBJ2-2; CDR3aa: CASSYRVIAGEGTGELFF; CDR3nt: TGTGCCAGCAGTTACCGGGTAATAGCGGGAGAGGGGACCGGTGAGCTGTTTTTT
abundance: many; v_gene: TRBV7-9; d_gene: TRBD1; j_gene: TRBJ1-6; CDR3aa: CASSSPGQNNSPLHF; CDR3nt: TGTGCCAGCAGCTCTCCGGGACAGAATAATTCACCCCTCCACTTT
abundance: .; v_gene: TRBV6-2/TRBV6-3; d_gene: .; j_gene: TRBJ2-1; CDR3aa: CARNLMGSYNEQFF; CDR3nt: TGTGCCAGAAATTTGATGGGCTCATACAATGAGCAGTTCTTC
abundance: medium-sized; v_gene: TRBV5-8; d_gene: .; j_gene: TRBJ2-2; CDR3aa: CASSLAGGLSNTGELFF; CDR3nt: TGTGCCAGCAGCTTGGCCGGGGGCCTATCGAACACCGGGGAGCTGTTTTTT
abundance: .; v_gene: TRBV9; d_gene: .; j_gene: TRBJ2-6; CDR3aa: CASSVGLFLSSGANVLTF; CDR3nt: TGTGCCAGCAGCGTAGGGTTATTTCTAAGCTCTGGGGCCAACGTCCTGACTTTC
abundance: medium-sized; v_gene: TRBV20-1; d_gene: .; j_gene: TRBJ2-1; CDR3aa: CSASRGGNEQFF; CDR3nt: TGCAGTGCTAGTAGGGGGGGCAATGAGCAGTTCTTC
abundance: .; v_gene: TRBV5-1; d_gene: .; j_gene: TRBJ1-2; CDR3aa: CASSLGDTINYGYTF; CDR3nt: TGCGCCAGCAGCTTGGGGGACACCATAAACTATGGCTACACCTTC
abundance: .; v_gene: TRBV6-1; d_gene: .; j_gene: TRBJ2-7; CDR3aa: CASSEGGAHYEQYF; CDR3nt: TGTGCCAGCAGTGAAGGCGGAGCCCACTACGAGCAGTACTTC
abundance: many; v_gene: TRBV7-9; d_gene: .; j_gene: TRBJ2-7; CDR3aa: CASSLDQGSAYEQYF; CDR3nt: TGTGCCAGCAGCTTAGATCAGGGGTCGGCCTACGAGCAGTACTTC
abundance: .; v_gene: TRBV20-1; d_gene: .; j_gene: TRBJ1-6; CDR3aa: CSASVTEGSPLHF; CDR3nt: TGCAGTGCTAGTGTGACAGAGGGTTCACCCCTCCACTTT
abundance: .; v_gene: TRBV4-1; d_gene: .; j_gene: TRBJ2-1; CDR3aa: CSSNQNPSSYNEQFF; CDR3nt: TGCTCCAGCAACCAAAACCCGAGCTCCTACAATGAGCAGTTCTTC
abundance: .; v_gene: TRBV5-5; d_gene: TRBD1; j_gene: TRBJ2-5; CDR3aa: CASSRQGIRNEETQYF; CDR3nt: TGTGCCAGCAGCCGACAGGGGATTAGGAACGAAGAGACCCAGTATTTC
abundance: medium-sized; v_gene: TRBV11-3; d_gene: .; j_gene: TRBJ2-7; CDR3aa: CASSSYQGIADEQYF; CDR3nt: TGTGCCAGCAGCTCTTACCAGGGAATTGCGGACGAGCAGTACTTC
abundance: many; v_gene: TRBV6-2/TRBV6-3; d_gene: .; j_gene: TRBJ1-4; CDR3aa: CASSYEKLFF; CDR3nt: TGTGCCAGCAGTTATGAAAAACTGTTTTTT
abundance: .; v_gene: TRBV27; d_gene: TRBD2; j_gene: TRBJ2-1; CDR3aa: CASRPSTSVILGNEQSF; CDR3nt: TGTGCCAGCAGACCCTCGACTAGCGTGATCCTGGGGAATGAGCAGTCCTTC
abundance: .; v_gene: TRBV6-2/TRBV6-3; d_gene: .; j_gene: TRBJ2-1; CDR3aa: CASSTTTGGLCNEQFF; CDR3nt: TGTGCCAGCAGTACCACTACAGGTGGTCTATGCAATGAGCAGTTCTTC
abundance: few; v_gene: TRBV7-3; d_gene: .; j_gene: TRBJ2-1; CDR3aa: CASSEVAVNEQFF; CDR3nt: TGTGCCAGCAGCGAGGTAGCAGTCAATGAGCAGTTCTTC
abundance: many; v_gene: TRBV6-2/TRBV6-3; d_gene: .; j_gene: TRBJ2-5; CDR3aa: CASSYQQLGETQYF; CDR3nt: TGTGCCAGCAGTTACCAACAGCTGGGAGAGACCCAGTACTTC
abundance: many; v_gene: TRBV2; d_gene: TRBD2; j_gene: TRBJ2-1; CDR3aa: CASRAGTSAYEQFF; CDR3nt: TGTGCCAGCAGGGCCGGGACTAGCGCGTATGAGCAGTTCTTC
abundance: many; v_gene: TRBV11-2; d_gene: .; j_gene: TRBJ2-5; CDR3aa: CASSLVSGGLETQYF; CDR3nt: TGTGCCAGCAGCTTAGTCTCTGGGGGGCTGGAGACCCAGTACTTC
abundance: many; v_gene: TRBV7-2; d_gene: .; j_gene: TRBJ1-2; CDR3aa: CASIVSTGQHYGYTF; CDR3nt: TGTGCCAGCATAGTGTCTACGGGACAACACTATGGCTACACCTTC
abundance: medium-sized; v_gene: TRBV5-6; d_gene: TRBD1; j_gene: TRBJ1-2; CDR3aa: CASSPGQGIYGYTF; CDR3nt: TGTGCCAGCAGTCCAGGACAGGGGATCTATGGCTACACCTTC